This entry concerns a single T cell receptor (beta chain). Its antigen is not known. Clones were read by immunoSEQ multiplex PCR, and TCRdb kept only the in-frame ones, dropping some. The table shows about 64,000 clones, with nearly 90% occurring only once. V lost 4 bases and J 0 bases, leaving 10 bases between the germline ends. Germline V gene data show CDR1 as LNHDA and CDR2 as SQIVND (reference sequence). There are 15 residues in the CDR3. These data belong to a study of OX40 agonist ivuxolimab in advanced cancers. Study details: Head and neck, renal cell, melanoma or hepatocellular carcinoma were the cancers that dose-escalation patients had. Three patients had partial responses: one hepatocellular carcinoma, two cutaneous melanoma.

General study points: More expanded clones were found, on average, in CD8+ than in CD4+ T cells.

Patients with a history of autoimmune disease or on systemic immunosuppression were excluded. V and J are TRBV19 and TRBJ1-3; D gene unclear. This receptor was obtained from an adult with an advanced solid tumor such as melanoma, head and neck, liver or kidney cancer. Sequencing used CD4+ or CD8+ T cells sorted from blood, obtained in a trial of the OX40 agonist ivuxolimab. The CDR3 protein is CASSTLSASGNTIYF. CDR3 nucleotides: TGTGCCAGTAGTACGCTCTCGGCCTCTGGAAACACCATATATTTT.